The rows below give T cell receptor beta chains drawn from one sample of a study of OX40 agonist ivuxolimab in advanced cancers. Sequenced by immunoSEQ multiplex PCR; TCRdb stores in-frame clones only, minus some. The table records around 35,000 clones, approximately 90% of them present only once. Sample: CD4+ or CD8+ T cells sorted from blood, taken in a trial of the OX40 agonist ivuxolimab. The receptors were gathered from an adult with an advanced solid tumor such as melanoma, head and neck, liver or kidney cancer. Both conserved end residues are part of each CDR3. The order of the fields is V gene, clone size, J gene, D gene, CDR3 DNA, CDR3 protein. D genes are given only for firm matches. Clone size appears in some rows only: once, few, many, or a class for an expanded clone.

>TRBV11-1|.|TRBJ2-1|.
TGTGCCAGCCGTAAAAGTGGGAATGAGCAGTTCTTC
CASRKSGNEQFF
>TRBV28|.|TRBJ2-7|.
TGTGCCAGCAGTTTGGACAATCCCTACGAGCAGTACTTC
CASSLDNPYEQYF
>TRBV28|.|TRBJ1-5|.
TGTGCCAGCAGTGTCGCGGGCGGGAGCAATCAGCCCCAGCATTTT
CASSVAGGSNQPQHF
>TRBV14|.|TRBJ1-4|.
TGTGCCAGCAGCCAGAAGGGTACGGCTAATGAAAAACTGTTTTTT
CASSQKGTANEKLFF
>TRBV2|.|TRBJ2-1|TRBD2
TGTGCCAGCAGCCCCTTGGGACTAGCGGGAGAGTCGCTCAATGAGCAGTTCTTC
CASSPLGLAGESLNEQFF
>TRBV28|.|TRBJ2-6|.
TGTGCCAGCAGTCCTACCTTCGGACGTGACTCTGGGGCCAACGTCCTGACTTTC
CASSPTFGRDSGANVLTF
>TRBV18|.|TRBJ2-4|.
TGTGCCAGCTCACCTCTGGAGGGATGGGGAAACATTCAGTACTTC
CASSPLEGWGNIQYF
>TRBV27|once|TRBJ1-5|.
TGTGCCAGCAGTAGAAGGGGTGGACAGCCCCAGCATTTT
CASSRRGGQPQHF
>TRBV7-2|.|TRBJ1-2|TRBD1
TGTGCCAGCAGCTTAATTATGGGCAGGGGGGCTAACTATGGCTACACCTTC
CASSLIMGRGANYGYTF
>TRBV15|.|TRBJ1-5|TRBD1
TGTGCCACCAGCAGCTACGGACAGGGATCCGGCAATCAGCCCCAGCATTTT
CATSSYGQGSGNQPQHF
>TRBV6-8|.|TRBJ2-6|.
TGTGCCAGCAGTTACCCCTACCGGGGCAGCCCTGGGGCCAACGTCCTGACTTTC
CASSYPYRGSPGANVLTF
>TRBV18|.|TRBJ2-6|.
TGTGCCAGCTCGACAGGCTACTCTGGGGCCAACGTCCTGACTTTC
CASSTGYSGANVLTF
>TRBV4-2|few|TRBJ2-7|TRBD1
TGTGCCAGCAGCCAACCGGACAGGGACGAGCAGTACTTC
CASSQPDRDEQYF
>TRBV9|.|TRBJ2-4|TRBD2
TGTGCCAGCAGCCCGATTGTCGGGGGGTTGTCCAAAAACATTCAGTACTTC
CASSPIVGGLSKNIQYF
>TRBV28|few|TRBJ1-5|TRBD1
TGTGCCAGCAGGCGAGACAGGGTGCAGCCCCAGCATTTT
CASRRDRVQPQHF
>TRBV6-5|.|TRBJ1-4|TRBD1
TGTGCCAGCAGCTACTCCGGGACAGCCTATGAAAAACTGTTTTTT
CASSYSGTAYEKLFF
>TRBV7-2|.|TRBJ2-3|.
TGTGCCAGCAGCTTATACGCAGATACGCAGTATTTT
CASSLYADTQYF
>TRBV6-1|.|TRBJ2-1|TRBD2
TGTGCCAGCAGGGCGGGAGACAATGAGCAGTTCTTC
CASRAGDNEQFF